Shown below are 25 T cell receptor beta chains from a single sample sequenced in a study of PD-1 blockade in classical Hodgkin lymphoma. Brentuximab vedotin exposure varied, and every patient relapsed after autologous stem cell transplantation. Generated by immunoSEQ multiplex PCR, the TCRdb table keeps only in-frame clones and is missing some. The sample lists about 32,000 clones, approximately 80% occurring once. This sample comprised peripheral blood mononuclear cells (PBMCs), obtained at baseline. Receptors were obtained from a human donor with classical Hodgkin lymphoma.

This chain uses TRBV27 with TRBJ1-1; 8 bases match TRBD1. The CDR3 covers 14 residues. J lost 6 bases, V lost 3 bases, and 6 bases had no gene match. Germline CDR1 MNHEY, CDR2 SMNVEV (reference sequence). Here the CDR3 DNA reads TGTGCCAGCAGTTTGAGAACAGGGGGACCTGAAGCTTTCTTT. Translated, it gives CASSLRTGGPEAFF.

This chain connects TRBV7-2 to TRBJ2-7; TRBD2 matches at 8 bases. The CDR3 is 14 amino acids. V lost 5 bases, J lost 0 bases, and 3 bases stayed unmatched. Germline V gene data show CDR1 as SGHTA and CDR2 as FQGNSA. CDR3 sequence: CASSRGGRSYEQYF. In nucleotides, the CDR3 is TGTGCCAGCAGCCGGGGGGGCCGCTCCTACGAGCAGTACTTC.

The chain carries TRBV6-5 and TRBJ1-1; D is undetermined. This CDR3 spans 13 amino acids. Deletions cut 6 bases from V and 5 bases from J, with 13 bases between. Germline V lookup: CDR1 MNHEY, CDR2 SVGAGI. The CDR3 DNA follows: TGTGCCAGCAGCAATGATTACGGGACTGAAGCTTTCTTT. Its translation: CASSNDYGTEAFF.

This chain uses TRBV4-2 with TRBJ1-1; unclear D gene. Trimming cost V 2 bases and J 7 bases, with 8 bases left between them. The V gene's germline CDR1 is LGHNA and CDR2 YNFKEQ. The CDR3 has 12 amino acids. The CDR3 coding sequence is TGTGCCAGCAGCCAACAGGCGAGTGAAGCTTTCTTT. This sequence encodes CASSQQASEAFF.

The rearrangement uses TRBV5-4 and TRBJ2-3; 8 bases fit TRBD1. The germline gives CDR1 SGHNT, CDR2 YYREEE (reference sequence). Trimming removed 4 bases from V and 0 bases from J; junction bases left unmatched: 1. The CDR3 consists of 14 residues. In DNA form, the CDR3 reads TGTGCCAGCAGCACAGGGGGAAGCACAGATACGCAGTATTTT. The encoded protein is CASSTGGSTDTQYF.

V usage is TRBV7-2 and J usage is TRBJ2-7; D could derive from TRBD1 or TRBD2 (7 bases each). Germline CDR1 SGHTA, CDR2 FQGNSA. There are 15 residues in the CDR3. The ends were cut back, 3 bases at V and 2 bases at J, with 14 bases in the middle. CDR3 sequence (DNA): TGTGCCAGCAGCTTGGGGGGGACAGCTACCTACGAGCAGTACTTC. Protein product: CASSLGGTATYEQYF.

The chain is built from TRBV6-6 and TRBJ1-2; the D is unclear. This CDR3 contains 14 residues. Between the trimmed V and J ends, which lost 6 bases and 5 bases, there was a span of 16 bases. CDR1 and CDR2 from the germline V gene are MNHNY and SVGAGI (reference sequence). The CDR3: CASSSLSSVYGYTF. In DNA, the CDR3 is TGTGCCAGCAGCTCCCTAAGTTCCGTTTATGGCTACACCTTC.

J is TRBJ1-2 and V is TRBV30; unclear D gene. V was cut by 3 bases and J by 2 bases, with 10 bases left in between. The germline V gene has CDR1 GTSNPN and CDR2 SVGIG (reference sequence). The length of the CDR3 is 13 residues. The CDR3 is CAWRSGVNYGYTF. The CDR3 DNA follows: TGTGCCTGGAGATCCGGGGTCAACTATGGCTACACCTTC.

This clone was detected only once. The chain carries TRBV11-2 and TRBJ2-5; possible D gene TRBD2, 5 bases. Germline CDR1 is SGHAT and CDR2 is FQNNGV. V lost 3 bases, J lost 3 bases, and 8 bases lay in between. This CDR3 has 13 amino acids. The CDR3 region is CASSFWGEETQYF. The CDR3 region has the DNA TGTGCCAGCAGCTTTTGGGGAGAAGAGACCCAGTACTTC. The variable domain in full, with the rest retrieved from reference TRBV11-2 and TRBJ2-5, is EAGVAQSPRYKIIEKRQSVAFWCNPISGHATLYWYQQILGQGPKLLIQFQNNGVVDDSQLPKDRFSAERLKGVDSTLKIQPAKLEDSAVYLCASSFWGEETQYFGPGTRLLVL.

The chain is built from TRBV19 and TRBJ2-2; 12 nucleotides line up with TRBD1. The germline CDR1 and CDR2 sequences are LNHDA and SQIVND (reference sequence). The trim removed 6 bases at V and 7 bases at J, leaving 3 bases unmatched. The CDR3 covers 14 residues. The CDR3 DNA sequence: TGTGCCAGTAGGGGGACAGGGGGCGGCGGGGAGCTGTTTTTT. It encodes CASRGTGGGGELFF. Combining the CDR3 with reference TRBV19 and TRBJ2-2 gives the whole variable domain DGGITQSPKYLFRKEGQNVTLSCEQNLNHDAMYWYRQDPGQGLRLIYYSQIVNDFQKGDIAEGYSVSREKKESFPLTVTSAQKNPTAFYLCASRGTGGGGELFFGEGSRLTVL.

This clone was picked up a small number of times. The chain has TRBV19 and TRBJ1-5; 7 bases line up with TRBD1. V lost 5 bases and J lost 9; bases outside the gene matches: 7. This CDR3 comprises 13 residues. The germline V gene has CDR1 LNHDA and CDR2 SQIVND (reference sequence). The CDR3 sequence: CASSEGQWWPQHF. CDR3 coding DNA: TGTGCCAGTAGTGAGGGACAGTGGTGGCCCCAGCATTTT.

This clone appeared a single time. V gene TRBV6-4 combines with J gene TRBJ1-1; the D is unclear. The CDR3 sequence is 13 residues long. Germline V gene lookup returns CDR1 MRHNA and CDR2 SNTAGT. V lost 3 bases and J 2 bases, leaving 7 bases between the germline ends. The CDR3 coding sequence is TGTGCCAGCAGTGAGCAGGCTAACACTGAAGCTTTCTTT. This encodes CASSEQANTEAFF.

V is TRBV10-3 and J is TRBJ1-1, with D unresolved. Germline CDR1 reads ENHRY; CDR2 reads SYGVKD. V was clipped by 0 bases and J by 10 bases, with 9 bases between them. The CDR3 runs 12 residues. CDR3 region: CAISESGSSAFF. CDR3 nucleotide sequence: TGTGCCATCAGTGAGTCGGGAAGTTCAGCTTTCTTT.

V and J are TRBV6-6 and TRBJ1-1; D not certain. Trimming pared 5 bases from V and 1 base from J, leaving 5 bases between. The CDR3 runs to 12 residues. Germline assignment: CDR1 MNHNY and CDR2 SVGAGI (reference sequence). Here the CDR3 reads CASSMWNTEAFF. The CDR3 DNA sequence: TGTGCCAGCAGTATGTGGAACACTGAAGCTTTCTTT.

The chain links TRBV7-2 to TRBJ2-7, with D perhaps TRBD1 (5 bases). Germline V gene lookup returns CDR1 SGHTA and CDR2 FQGNSA. Trimming pared 1 base from V and 3 bases from J, leaving 7 bases between. CDR3 length: 13 amino acids. CDR3: CASSLGRVYEQYF. The CDR3, as DNA: TGTGCCAGCAGCTTAGGCAGGGTCTACGAGCAGTACTTC.

This clone appeared once. The V and J genes are TRBV9 and TRBJ1-2; D is possibly TRBD1 (5 bases). V lost 1 base and J 6 bases, leaving 13 bases between the germline ends. Germline-derived CDR1 and CDR2 are SGDLS and YYNGEE. CDR3 size: 14 residues. Here the CDR3 DNA reads TGTGCCAGCAGCGTATACACGGGAGGGGATGGCTACACCTTC. Translated, it gives CASSVYTGGDGYTF.

This chain uses TRBV7-2 with TRBJ2-5; 8 bases align to TRBD2. The CDR3 length is 15 residues. Losses at the gene ends were 5 bases for V and 9 bases for J; bases not matched to a gene: 14. The germline gives CDR1 SGHTA, CDR2 FQGNSA. In DNA form, the CDR3 reads TGTGCCAGCAGCCACACAACCTCGGGGGGGTCGGCCCAGTACTTC. It yields the protein CASSHTTSGGSAQYF.

This clone appeared once. The chain uses TRBV5-6 and TRBJ2-3; D tentatively fits TRBD1 or TRBD2 (5 bases each). Germline CDR1 and CDR2: SGHDT and YYEEEE. Trimming took off 4 bases at V and 1 base at J, with 13 bases between the two ends. The CDR3 length is 15 residues. CDR3 protein: CASSPPRGRTDTQYF. The CDR3 DNA reads TGTGCCAGCAGCCCTCCGAGGGGCCGCACAGATACGCAGTATTTT.

The gene calls are TRBV7-8 and TRBJ1-4; 8 bases fit TRBD1. V trimming: 5 bases; J trimming: 4 bases; junction bases outside the gene matches: 3. Germline CDR1 and CDR2: SGHVS and FQNEAQ. The CDR3 length is 14 residues. CDR3 amino acids: CASSLGQVNEKLFF. The CDR3 DNA sequence: TGTGCCAGCAGCCTGGGACAGGTTAATGAAAAACTGTTTTTT.

The rearrangement joins TRBV5-5 to TRBJ1-2, with D unclear. Germline CDR1 SGHKS, CDR2 YYEKEE (reference sequence). The ends were cut back, 0 bases at V and 4 bases at J, with 13 bases in the middle. The CDR3 loop spans 15 amino acids. CDR3 coding DNA: TGTGCCAGCAGCTTGGAATTCCGTCAAATCTATGGCTACACCTTC. It translates to CASSLEFRQIYGYTF.

The genes are TRBV19 and TRBJ2-7; perhaps TRBD1 as D (5 bases). V shed 9 bases and J shed 0 bases, with 15 bases lying between them. Germline V gene lookup returns CDR1 LNHDA and CDR2 SQIVND (reference sequence). The CDR3 contains 14 residues. The CDR3 reads CARVIDRFSYEQYF. The CDR3 region has the DNA TGTGCCAGAGTAATCGACAGATTCTCCTACGAGCAGTACTTC.

This chain uses TRBV18 with TRBJ2-5; 8 bases are a match to TRBD2. There are 18 residues in the CDR3. V shed 3 bases and J 5 bases; nucleotides not matched to a gene: 17. The germline gives CDR1 KGHSH, CDR2 LQKENI. In DNA form, the CDR3 reads TGTGCCAGCTCACCGTCACCGCCCTCCGGGGGGGCCAGGGAGACCCAGTACTTC. It specifies CASSPSPPSGGARETQYF.

With respect to this clone: A junction boundary mismatches the germline segment, possibly from a read error. The V and J genes are TRBV6-5 and TRBJ2-3, with no clear D. The CDR3 spans 14 residues. CDR1 is MNHEY, CDR2 SVGAGI, per germline. The CDR3 sequence: CASSYSETDALSVF. In DNA form, the CDR3 reads TGTGCCAGCAGTTACTCGGAAACAGACGCCTTAAGTGTTTTT.

With regard to this clone: The same CDR3 is also encoded by other DNA sequences in this sample. The chain joins TRBV9 to TRBJ1-3; D gene ambiguous. Germline V gives CDR1 SGDLS, CDR2 YYNGEE. Trimming stripped 2 bases from V and 0 bases from J, with 9 bases between. CDR3 length: 15 amino acids. CDR3: CASSVDGNSGNTIYF. CDR3 DNA: TGTGCCAGCAGCGTCGACGGAAACTCTGGAAACACCATATATTTT.

Only a few counts were recorded for this clone. The chain carries TRBV6-5 and TRBJ1-2; TRBD1 agrees at 7 bases. Germline CDR1 reads MNHEY; CDR2 reads SVGAGI. The CDR3 consists of 16 residues. With 2 bases clipped from V and 3 bases from J, the junction kept 9 bases outside the gene matches. The CDR3 DNA reads TGTGCCAGCAGTTACGGTACAGGGGTGGGCGACTATGGCTACACCTTC. Translated: CASSYGTGVGDYGYTF.